What follows describes a single T cell receptor (beta chain). The antigen is unknown. The TCR beta CDR3 regions underwent amplification using RNA transcripts as the source. HTBI primers were employed in a first-round RT-PCR of the TCR CDR3. One entry per CDR3 protein results from TCRdb running MiXCR on the multiplex PCR reads. This table holds around 280,000 distinct CDR3 sequences, about 13% found once. It was considered stable Graves' hyperthyroidism when ophthalmopathy did not progress within 18 months. The V gene end was trimmed by 6 bases and the J gene end by 9 bases; junction bases not matched to a gene: 11. This CDR3 is built from 14 residues. This sample is part of a study of T cells in Graves' hyperthyroidism and ophthalmopathy. Study-wide points: Through a model of 13 V-J features, ophthalmopathy was separated from stable hyperthyroidism.

Sequencing was carried out using blood. This sequence joins TRBV12-3 or TRBV12-4 and TRBJ2-5; 9 nucleotides align to TRBD1. This TCR was sampled from a woman between 40 and 55 years old with Graves' hyperthyroidism. This chain's CDR3 is CASSQTGGAVPQYF. The CDR3 nucleotides are TGTGCCAGCAGCCAAACAGGGGGCGCAGTTCCCCAGTACTTC.